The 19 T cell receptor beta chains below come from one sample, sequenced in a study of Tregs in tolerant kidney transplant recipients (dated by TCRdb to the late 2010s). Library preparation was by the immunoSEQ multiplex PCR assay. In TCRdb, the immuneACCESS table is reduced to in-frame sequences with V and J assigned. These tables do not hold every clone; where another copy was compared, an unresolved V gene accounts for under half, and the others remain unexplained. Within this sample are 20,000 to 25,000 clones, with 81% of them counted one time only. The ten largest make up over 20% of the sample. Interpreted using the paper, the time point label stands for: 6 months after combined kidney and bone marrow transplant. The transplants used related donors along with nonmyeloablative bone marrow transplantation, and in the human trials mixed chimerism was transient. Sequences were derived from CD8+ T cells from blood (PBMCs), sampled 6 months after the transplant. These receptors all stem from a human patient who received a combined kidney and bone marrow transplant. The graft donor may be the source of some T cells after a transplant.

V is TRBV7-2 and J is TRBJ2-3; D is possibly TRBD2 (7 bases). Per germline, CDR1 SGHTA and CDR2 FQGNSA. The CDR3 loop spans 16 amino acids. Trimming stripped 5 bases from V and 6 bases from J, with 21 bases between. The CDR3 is CASSPSAGASRDTQYF. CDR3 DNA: TGTGCCAGCAGCCCCAGTGCGGGGGCAAGTCGGGATACGCAGTATTTT.

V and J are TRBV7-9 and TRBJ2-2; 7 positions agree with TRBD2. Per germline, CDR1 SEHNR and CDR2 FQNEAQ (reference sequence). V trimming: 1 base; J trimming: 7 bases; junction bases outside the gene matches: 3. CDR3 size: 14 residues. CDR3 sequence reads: CASSLGTRDGELFF. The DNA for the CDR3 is TGTGCCAGCAGCTTAGGGACTAGGGACGGGGAGCTGTTTTTT.

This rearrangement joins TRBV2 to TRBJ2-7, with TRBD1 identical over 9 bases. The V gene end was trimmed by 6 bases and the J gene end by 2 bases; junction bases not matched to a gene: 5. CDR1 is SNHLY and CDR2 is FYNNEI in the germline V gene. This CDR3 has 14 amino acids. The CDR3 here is CASRGTGFTYEQYF. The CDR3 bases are TGTGCCAGCAGGGGGACAGGGTTTACCTACGAGCAGTACTTC.

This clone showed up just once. The CDR3 region is CASSIQGISNTGELFF. DNA of the CDR3: TGTGCCAGCAGTATCCAGGGTATCTCGAACACCGGGGAGCTGTTTTTT. The rearrangement joins TRBV28 to TRBJ2-2, with D perhaps matching TRBD1 (5 bases). The CDR3 runs to 16 residues. Trimming shortened V by 5 bases and J by 0 bases, and 13 bases separated the two germline ends. Germline V gives CDR1 MDHEN, CDR2 SYDVKM. Variable domain in full (rest from reference TRBV28 and TRBJ2-2): DVKVTQSSRYLVKRTGEKVFLECVQDMDHENMFWYRQDPGLGLRLIYFSYDVKMKEKGDIPEGYSVSREKKERFSLILESASTNQTSMYLCASSIQGISNTGELFFGEGSRLTVL.

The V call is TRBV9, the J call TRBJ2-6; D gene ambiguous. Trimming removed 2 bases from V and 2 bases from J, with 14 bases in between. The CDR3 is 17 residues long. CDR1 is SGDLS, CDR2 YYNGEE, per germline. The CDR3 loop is CASSVNVQAPGANVLTF. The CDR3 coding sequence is TGTGCCAGCAGCGTTAACGTTCAAGCCCCTGGGGCCAACGTCCTGACTTTC.

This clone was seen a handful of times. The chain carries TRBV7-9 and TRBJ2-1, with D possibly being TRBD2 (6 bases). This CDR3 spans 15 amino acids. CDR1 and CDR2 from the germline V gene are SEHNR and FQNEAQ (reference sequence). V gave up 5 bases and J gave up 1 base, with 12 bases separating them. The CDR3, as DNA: TGTGCCAGCAGCCAATTAGCGGTATCCTACAATGAGCAGTTCTTC. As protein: CASSQLAVSYNEQFF.

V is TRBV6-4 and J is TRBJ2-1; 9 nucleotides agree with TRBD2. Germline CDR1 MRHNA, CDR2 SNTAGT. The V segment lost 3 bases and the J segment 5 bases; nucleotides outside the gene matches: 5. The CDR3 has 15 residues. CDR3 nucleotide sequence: TGTGCCAGCAGTGAGAAGACTAGCGGCAACAATGAGCAGTTCTTC. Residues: CASSEKTSGNNEQFF.

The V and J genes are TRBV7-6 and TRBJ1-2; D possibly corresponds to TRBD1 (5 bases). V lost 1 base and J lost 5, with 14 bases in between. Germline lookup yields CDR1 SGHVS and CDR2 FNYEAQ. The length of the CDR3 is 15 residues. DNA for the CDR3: TGTGCCAGCAGCTTAGATGCCAGGGCCTTATATGGCTACACCTTC. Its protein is CASSLDARALYGYTF.

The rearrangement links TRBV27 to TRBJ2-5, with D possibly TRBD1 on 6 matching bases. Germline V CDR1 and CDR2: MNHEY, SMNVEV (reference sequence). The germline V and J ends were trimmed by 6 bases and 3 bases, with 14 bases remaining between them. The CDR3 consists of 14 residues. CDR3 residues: CASRTKDSKETQYF. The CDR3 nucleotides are TGTGCCAGCAGAACCAAGGACAGTAAAGAGACCCAGTACTTC.

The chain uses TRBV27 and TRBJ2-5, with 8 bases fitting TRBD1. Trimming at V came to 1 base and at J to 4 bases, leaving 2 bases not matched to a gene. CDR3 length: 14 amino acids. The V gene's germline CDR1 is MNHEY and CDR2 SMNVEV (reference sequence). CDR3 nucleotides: TGTGCCAGCAGTTTATGGCAGGGGGCAGAGACCCAGTACTTC. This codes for CASSLWQGAETQYF.

The CDR3 is CASSTGAEAFF. CDR3 DNA sequence: TGTGCCAGCTCGACAGGGGCTGAAGCTTTCTTT. V and J are TRBV19 and TRBJ1-1; TRBD1 aligns across 8 bases. The junction had 3 bases not matched to a gene; V was cut back by 9 bases and J by 6 bases. CDR1 is LNHDA and CDR2 is SQIVND in the germline V gene (reference sequence). There are 11 residues in the CDR3.

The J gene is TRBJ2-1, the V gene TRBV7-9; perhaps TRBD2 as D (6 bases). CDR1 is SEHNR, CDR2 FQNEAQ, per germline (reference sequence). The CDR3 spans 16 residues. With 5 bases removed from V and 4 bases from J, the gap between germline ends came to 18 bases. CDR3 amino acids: CASSPPGDRRYNEQFF. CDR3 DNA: TGTGCCAGCAGCCCTCCGGGGGATCGCCGGTACAATGAGCAGTTCTTC.

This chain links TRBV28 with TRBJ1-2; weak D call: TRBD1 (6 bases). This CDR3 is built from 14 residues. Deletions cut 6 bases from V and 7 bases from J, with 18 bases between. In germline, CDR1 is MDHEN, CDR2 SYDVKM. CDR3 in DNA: TGTGCCAGCAGGCCCCCGGGACAAGGCGGTGGCTACACCTTC. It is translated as CASRPPGQGGGYTF.

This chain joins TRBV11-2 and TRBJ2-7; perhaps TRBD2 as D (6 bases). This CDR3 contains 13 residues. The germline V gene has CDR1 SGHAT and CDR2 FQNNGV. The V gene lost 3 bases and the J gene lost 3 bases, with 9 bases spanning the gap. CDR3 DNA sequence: TGTGCCAGCAGCTTGGGGGGTGTCTACGAGCAGTACTTC. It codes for CASSLGGVYEQYF.

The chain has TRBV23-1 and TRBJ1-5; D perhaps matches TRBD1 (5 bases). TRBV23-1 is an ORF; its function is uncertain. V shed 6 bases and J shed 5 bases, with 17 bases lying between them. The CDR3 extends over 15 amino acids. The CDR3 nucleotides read TGCGCCAGCAGCCCTCGTGGGGGGGTGGATCAGCCCCAGCATTTT. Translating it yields CASSPRGGVDQPQHF.

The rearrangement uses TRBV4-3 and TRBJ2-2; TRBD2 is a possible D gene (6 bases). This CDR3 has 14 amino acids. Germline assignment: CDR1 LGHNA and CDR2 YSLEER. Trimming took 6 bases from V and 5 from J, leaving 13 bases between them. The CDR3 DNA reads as TGCGCCAGCAGATCCTCGAGCGGGACCGGGGAGCTGTTTTTT. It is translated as CASRSSSGTGELFF.

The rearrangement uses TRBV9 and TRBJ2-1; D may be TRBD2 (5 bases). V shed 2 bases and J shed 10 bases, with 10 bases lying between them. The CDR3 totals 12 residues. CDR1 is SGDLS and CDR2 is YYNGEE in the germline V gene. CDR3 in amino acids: CASSVGRGEQFF. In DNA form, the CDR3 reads TGTGCCAGCAGCGTTGGACGGGGAGAGCAGTTCTTC.

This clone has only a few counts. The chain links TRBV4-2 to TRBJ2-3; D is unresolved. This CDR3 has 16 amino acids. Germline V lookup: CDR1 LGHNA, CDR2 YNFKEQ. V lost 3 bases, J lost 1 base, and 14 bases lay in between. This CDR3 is CASSQEPRMGTDTQYF. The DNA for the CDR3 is TGTGCCAGCAGCCAGGAGCCAAGGATGGGCACAGATACGCAGTATTTT.

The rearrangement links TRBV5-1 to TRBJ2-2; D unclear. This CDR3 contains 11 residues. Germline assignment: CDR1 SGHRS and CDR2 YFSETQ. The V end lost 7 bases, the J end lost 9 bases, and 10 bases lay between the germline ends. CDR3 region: CASLIGRELFF. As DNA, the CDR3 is TGCGCCAGCCTCATTGGGCGGGAGCTGTTTTTT.